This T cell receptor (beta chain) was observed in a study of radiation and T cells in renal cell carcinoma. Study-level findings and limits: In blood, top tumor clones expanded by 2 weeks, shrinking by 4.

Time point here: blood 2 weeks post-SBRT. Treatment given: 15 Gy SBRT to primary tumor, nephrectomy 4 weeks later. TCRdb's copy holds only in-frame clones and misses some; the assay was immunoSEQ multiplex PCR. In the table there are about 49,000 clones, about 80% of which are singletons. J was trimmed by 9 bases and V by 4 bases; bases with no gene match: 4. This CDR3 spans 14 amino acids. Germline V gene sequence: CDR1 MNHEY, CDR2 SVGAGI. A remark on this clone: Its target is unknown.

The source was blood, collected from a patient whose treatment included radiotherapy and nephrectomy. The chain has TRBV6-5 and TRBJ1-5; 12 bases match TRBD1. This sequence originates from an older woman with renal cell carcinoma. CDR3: CASSSGQGALPQHF. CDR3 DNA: TGTGCCAGCAGTTCGGGACAGGGGGCCCTGCCCCAGCATTTT.